The entry below gives a single TCR beta chain sequence along with its context. Its binding antigen is unknown. No quality values exist for individual bases; no much larger clone is one base distant. This sample is part of a study of blood T cell repertoires in COVID-19 (dated by TCRdb to the early 2020s). With respect to the entire study: Samples from collaborators originated in the United States, Italy and Spain and spanned both the acute and convalescent phases of COVID-19. The prospective study material was composed of cDNA or gDNA derived from T cells, B-cell-depleted T cells, or PBMCs. The repertoires were released in a freely available public database meant as a resource for research on the immune response to SARS-CoV-2. A de-identified subject ID, COVID-19 status, age in years and sex were almost always included in the sample metadata. Samples were obtained from the ongoing ImmuneRACE study (first 160 participants) and from 1,254 subjects provided by 6 global collaborators. HLA class I and class II types, where available, came from metadata supplied by the sample provider rather than from assay-based typing. Subjects who had been exposed to COVID-19, were actively infected with it, or had recovered from it provided the deeply sampled blood TCRbeta repertoires that made up the dataset.

Broader findings and caveats from the paper: The quantity of clinical and demographic metadata differed by source and by participant and was supplied without curation.

Whole blood was collected in K2EDTA tubes by collaborating institutions according to the institutions' own protocols. For TCRbeta analysis, collaborator samples were shipped as frozen whole blood, as isolated PBMCs, or as DNA extracted from either sample type. TCRbeta CDR3 regions were amplified from genomic DNA by means of the immunoSEQ Assay, a bias-controlled multiplex PCR. Turning to the authors' computational methods: The number of nucleated cells in each sample was estimated from the amplification of reference gene primers within the assay. To quantify the absolute abundance of each unique TCRbeta CDR3 rearrangement, sequence reads were collapsed and filtered. For each sample, productive Simpson clonality was calculated as the square root of Simpson's diversity index across productive rearrangements. Imported from immuneACCESS, the table was reduced by TCRdb to in-frame sequences with V and J called. These copies leave out some clones; in studies compared against another copy, an unresolved V gene accounts for under half, and the cause of the remainder is not known. Clonal size and the V and J genes are those of that table, whereas D and trimming came from the DNA. This sample is represented by under 150,000 clones; roughly 81% of them were singletons. The ten top clones hold 13% of the sample.

The germline V gene specifies SGHRS as CDR1 and YFSETQ as CDR2. Including the terminal cysteine and phenylalanine, the CDR3 comprises 15 residues. The sequence is cut down to CDR3 DNA, 45 bases in frame from base 1. V and J lose 4 bases and 0 bases, and a span of 11 bases separates them. The chain is made from TRBV5-1 and TRBJ1-3, and perhaps TRBD1 as D gene, on 6 matching bases. The TCR originated in a human donor in a cohort sampled during active COVID-19. The specimen sequenced was peripheral blood. The DNA is TGCGCCAGCAGCCCTAGACAGGACTCTGGAAACACCATATATTTT. Translation gives CASSPRQDSGNTIYF.